This T cell receptor (beta chain) was profiled in a study of OX40 agonist ivuxolimab in advanced cancers. Study-wide context: An agonistic human IgG2 monoclonal antibody against OX40 (CD134) was given.

Patients were ineligible given autoimmune disease history or systemic immunosuppression. This clone was counted a few times. What it recognizes is unknown. V shed 6 bases, J shed 2 bases, and the junction held 10 bases outside the gene matches. The germline gives CDR1 ENHRY, CDR2 SYGVKD. There are 16 residues in the CDR3. Study results and limitations: Average numbers of expanded clones were greater in CD8+ T cells than in CD4+. Relatively little clonal expansion, among the lowest observed, appeared in partial responders at 0.1-3.0 mg/kg.

The assay was immunoSEQ multiplex PCR, and TCRdb's table has in-frame clones only and misses some. The table lists about 45,000 clones, under 90% of them singletons. J is TRBJ2-3 and V is TRBV10-3, with 8 positions matching TRBD2. This TCR was sampled from an adult with an advanced solid tumor such as melanoma, head and neck, liver or kidney cancer. Sequenced material: CD4+ or CD8+ T cells sorted from blood, taken in a trial of the OX40 agonist ivuxolimab. The chain's CDR3 is CAISRRERESTDTQYF. DNA for the CDR3: TGTGCCATCAGCCGCCGGGAGCGGGAGTCCACAGATACGCAGTATTTT.